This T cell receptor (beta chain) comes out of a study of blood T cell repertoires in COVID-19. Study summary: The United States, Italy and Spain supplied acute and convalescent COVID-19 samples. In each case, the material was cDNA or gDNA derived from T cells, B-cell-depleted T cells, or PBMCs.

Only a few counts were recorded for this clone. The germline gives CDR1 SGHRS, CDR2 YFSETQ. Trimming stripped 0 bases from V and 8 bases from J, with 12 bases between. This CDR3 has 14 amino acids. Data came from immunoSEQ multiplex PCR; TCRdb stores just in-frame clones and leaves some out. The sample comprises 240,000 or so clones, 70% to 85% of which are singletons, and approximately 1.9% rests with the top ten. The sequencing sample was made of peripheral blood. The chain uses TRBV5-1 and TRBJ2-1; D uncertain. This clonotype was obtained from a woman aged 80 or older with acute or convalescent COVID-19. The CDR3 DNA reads TGCGCCAGCAGCTTGGAACCCCCCTGGCATGAGCAGTTCTTC. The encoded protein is CASSLEPPWHEQFF.